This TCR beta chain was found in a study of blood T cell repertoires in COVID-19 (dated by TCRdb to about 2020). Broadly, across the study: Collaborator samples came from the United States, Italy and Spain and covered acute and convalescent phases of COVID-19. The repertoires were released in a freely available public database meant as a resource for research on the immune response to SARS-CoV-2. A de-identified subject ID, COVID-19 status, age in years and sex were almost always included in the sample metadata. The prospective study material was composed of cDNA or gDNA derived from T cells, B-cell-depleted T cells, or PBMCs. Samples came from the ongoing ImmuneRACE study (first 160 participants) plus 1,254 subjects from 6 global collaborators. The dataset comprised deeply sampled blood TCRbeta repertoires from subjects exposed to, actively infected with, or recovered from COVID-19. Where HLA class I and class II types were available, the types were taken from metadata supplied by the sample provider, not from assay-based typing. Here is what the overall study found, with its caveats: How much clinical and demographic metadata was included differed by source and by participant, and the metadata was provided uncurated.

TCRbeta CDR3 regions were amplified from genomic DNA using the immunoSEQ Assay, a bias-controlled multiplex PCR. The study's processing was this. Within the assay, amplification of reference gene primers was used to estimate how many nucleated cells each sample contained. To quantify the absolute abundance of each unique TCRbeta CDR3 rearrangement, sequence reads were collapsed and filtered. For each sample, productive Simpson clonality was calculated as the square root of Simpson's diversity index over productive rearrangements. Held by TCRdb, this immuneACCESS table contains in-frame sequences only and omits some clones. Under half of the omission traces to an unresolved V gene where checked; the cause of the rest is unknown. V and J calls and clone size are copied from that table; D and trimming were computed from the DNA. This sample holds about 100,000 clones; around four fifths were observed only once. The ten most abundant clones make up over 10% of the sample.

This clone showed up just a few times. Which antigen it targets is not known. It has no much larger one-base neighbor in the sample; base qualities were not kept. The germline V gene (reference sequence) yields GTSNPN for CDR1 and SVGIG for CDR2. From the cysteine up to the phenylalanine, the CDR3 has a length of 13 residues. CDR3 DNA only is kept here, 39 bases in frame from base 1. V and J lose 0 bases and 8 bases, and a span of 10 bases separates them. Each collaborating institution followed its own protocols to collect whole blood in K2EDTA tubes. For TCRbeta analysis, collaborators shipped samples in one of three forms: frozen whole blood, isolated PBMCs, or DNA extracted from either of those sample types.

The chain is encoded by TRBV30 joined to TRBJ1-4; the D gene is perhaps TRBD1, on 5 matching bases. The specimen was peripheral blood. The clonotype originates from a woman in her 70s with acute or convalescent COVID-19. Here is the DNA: TGTGCCTGGAGTGTAGAAACAGGCGAAAAACTGTTTTTT. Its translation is CAWSVETGEKLFF.